The next 31 T cell receptor beta chains were all read from a single sample in a study of PD-1 blockade in classical Hodgkin lymphoma. The table came from immunoSEQ multiplex PCR; TCRdb's copy has only in-frame clones and leaves some out. Of around 3,000 clones listed, around 70% were seen once; the top ten hold 20% to 25%. As to time point: newly diagnosed, previously untreated cHL patient sample. CD8+ T cell isolation from thawed PBMCs was performed by magnetic negative selection. The sequencing input was CD8+ T cells from blood. The receptors were gathered from a human donor with classical Hodgkin lymphoma.

V gene TRBV6-4 combines with J gene TRBJ2-2; a possible D gene is TRBD1 (6 bases). CDR1 and CDR2 (germline): MRHNA, SNTAGT. CDR3 length equals 15 residues. The V end lost 0 bases, the J end lost 3 bases, and 8 bases lay between the germline ends. Here the CDR3 DNA reads TGTGCCAGCAGTGACTCGGGGGCGCACACCGGGGAGCTGTTTTTT. Translated, it gives CASSDSGAHTGELFF.

Only one count was recorded for this clone. The chain is built from TRBV7-8 and TRBJ2-7; D ambiguous. Trimming removed 3 bases at V and 2 bases at J, with 17 bases between. CDR3 length equals 16 residues. The germline CDR1 and CDR2 sequences are SGHVS and FQNEAQ. For the CDR3, the DNA is TGTGCCAGCAGCTTTGGCAGCATTCAGTCCCCCTACGAGCAGTACTTC. Protein: CASSFGSIQSPYEQYF.

The chain combines TRBV7-3 with TRBJ2-5, with D possibly TRBD2 on 6 matching bases. The CDR3 spans 15 residues. The V end lost 0 bases, the J end lost 5 bases, and 13 bases lay between the germline ends. Germline V CDR1 and CDR2: SGHTA, FQGTGA. In DNA form, the CDR3 reads TGTGCCAGCAGCTTAACGTGGGGGGACCGGGAGACCCAGTACTTC. It specifies CASSLTWGDRETQYF.

CDR3 DNA: TGTGCCAGCAGCTTGGGGGGCGGGGGCCGCAGCTCCTACGAGCAGTACTTC. Its translation is CASSLGGGGRSSYEQYF. The chain employs TRBV5-6 and TRBJ2-7; possible D gene TRBD2, 7 bases. This CDR3 is built from 17 residues. V was shortened by 0 bases and J by 0 bases, with 16 bases between the two germline ends. The germline CDR1 and CDR2 sequences are SGHDT and YYEEEE.

The rearrangement joins TRBV28 to TRBJ2-2, with a possible D match to TRBD2 (6 bases). CDR3 length: 13 amino acids. V was pared by 9 bases and J by 5 bases, with 13 bases between. Germline lookup yields CDR1 MDHEN and CDR2 SYDVKM. The CDR3 sequence: CASTHAGTGELFF. CDR3 DNA sequence: TGTGCCAGTACCCACGCGGGGACCGGGGAGCTGTTTTTT.

J is TRBJ2-1 and V is TRBV14; either TRBD1 or TRBD2 may supply D (5 bases each). CDR3 length: 14 amino acids. Germline V CDR1 and CDR2: SGHDN, FVKESK. Between the trimmed V and J ends, which lost 3 bases and 5 bases, there was a span of 11 bases. CDR3 bases: TGTGCCAGCAGCCACCACGGGGCCCACAATGAGCAGTTCTTC. It codes for CASSHHGAHNEQFF.

This clone was observed a few times. The V gene is TRBV27, the J gene TRBJ2-5; TRBD2 is a possible D gene (5 bases). Germline V gene data show CDR1 as MNHEY and CDR2 as SMNVEV (reference sequence). Trimming stripped 5 bases from V and 5 bases from J, with 9 bases between. CDR3 length: 12 residues. The CDR3 sequence is CASSLLGETQYF. The CDR3 DNA sequence: TGTGCCAGCAGTCTACTAGGGGAGACCCAGTACTTC.

V usage is TRBV7-2 and J usage is TRBJ2-3, with unresolved D. Germline CDR1 and CDR2: SGHTA and FQGNSA. The CDR3 has 18 residues. Deletions cut 3 bases from V and 2 bases from J, with 21 bases between. As DNA, the CDR3 is TGTGCCAGCAGCTTGACCCGGGTCTCATACCGACTCACAGATACGCAGTATTTT. Translating gives CASSLTRVSYRLTDTQYF.

This clone was observed a handful of times. The chain couples TRBV5-6 to TRBJ2-7; 7 bases are a match to TRBD2. The CDR3 consists of 14 residues. CDR1 is SGHDT, CDR2 YYEEEE, per germline. The V gene end was trimmed by 10 bases and the J gene end by 3 bases; junction bases not matched to a gene: 13. CDR3 region: CADWAGVGHYEQYF. CDR3 DNA sequence: TGTGCCGACTGGGCGGGAGTTGGGCACTACGAGCAGTACTTC.

This clone has only one observation. This sequence joins TRBV7-9 and TRBJ2-3; perhaps TRBD1 as D (5 bases). The CDR3 is made up of 14 amino acids. The V and J ends lost 5 bases and 6 bases respectively, with 15 bases between them. Germline V gives CDR1 SEHNR, CDR2 FQNEAQ (reference sequence). Here the CDR3 reads CASSPGVAGDTQYF. For the CDR3, the DNA is TGTGCCAGCAGCCCCGGCGTAGCAGGGGATACGCAGTATTTT. The whole variable domain, remainder taken from reference TRBV7-9 and TRBJ2-3, is DTGVSQNPRHKITKRGQNVTFRCDPISEHNRLYWYRQTLGQGPEFLTYFQNEAQLEKSRLLSDRFSAERPKGSFSTLEIQRTEQGDSAMYLCASSPGVAGDTQYFGPGTRLTVL.

The chain uses TRBV7-9 and TRBJ2-5; 10 nucleotides agree with TRBD2. This CDR3 spans 15 amino acids. V shed 3 bases, J shed 1 base, and the junction held 2 bases outside the gene matches. Germline assignment: CDR1 SEHNR and CDR2 FQNEAQ (reference sequence). The CDR3 region is CASSFKREGQETQYF. In DNA, the CDR3 is TGTGCCAGCAGCTTCAAGCGGGAGGGCCAAGAGACCCAGTACTTC.

There are a few counts of this clone. The chain employs TRBV19 and TRBJ2-5, with 11 bases lining up with TRBD1. In germline, CDR1 is LNHDA, CDR2 SQIVND (reference sequence). Trimming removed 5 bases from V and 5 bases from J; junction bases left unmatched: 4. The CDR3 spans 14 residues. CDR3 in amino acids: CASSWTGGLETQYF. DNA for the CDR3: TGTGCCAGTAGTTGGACAGGGGGCCTCGAGACCCAGTACTTC. Complete variable domain (other parts from reference TRBV19 and TRBJ2-5): DGGITQSPKYLFRKEGQNVTLSCEQNLNHDAMYWYRQDPGQGLRLIYYSQIVNDFQKGDIAEGYSVSREKKESFPLTVTSAQKNPTAFYLCASSWTGGLETQYFGPGTRLLVL.

The V call is TRBV6-1, the J call TRBJ1-5; D is possibly TRBD1 (5 bases). The V and J ends lost 6 bases and 8 bases respectively, with 17 bases between them. This CDR3 contains 14 residues. Germline V gives CDR1 MNHNS, CDR2 SASEGT. The CDR3 DNA sequence: TGTGCCAGCAGCTATAGGGACGAAACGGAGCCCCAGCATTTT. Translating gives CASSYRDETEPQHF.

This clone was recorded a few times. DNA for the CDR3: TGTGCCAGCAGTTTCGTGGACAGGGTTTGGACCGGGGAGCTGTTTTTT. Translating gives CASSFVDRVWTGELFF. The rearrangement links TRBV27 to TRBJ2-2, with 8 nucleotides matching TRBD1. The CDR3 loop spans 16 amino acids. V shed 3 bases and J 5 bases; nucleotides not matched to a gene: 8. Germline lookup yields CDR1 MNHEY and CDR2 SMNVEV (reference sequence).

The chain recombines TRBV5-1 with TRBJ2-3; D ambiguous. Trimming left V 1 base short and J 4 bases short, with 4 bases between. The germline V gene has CDR1 SGHRS and CDR2 YFSETQ. The CDR3 is 12 amino acids. This CDR3 reads CASSLWADTQYF. In DNA, the CDR3 is TGCGCCAGCAGCTTGTGGGCAGATACGCAGTATTTT.

The chain uses TRBV5-6 and TRBJ2-3; possibly TRBD1 or TRBD2 for D (6 bases each). This CDR3 spans 14 amino acids. CDR1 and CDR2 from the germline V gene are SGHDT and YYEEEE. V gave up 2 bases and J gave up 10 bases, with 17 bases separating them. The CDR3 DNA reads as TGTGCCAGCAGCTTTGAGTGGGGGGCAATGGCGCAGTATTTT. It encodes CASSFEWGAMAQYF.

This clone was counted a few times. J is TRBJ2-7 and V is TRBV2, with D possibly being TRBD1 or TRBD2 (5 bases each). The CDR3 totals 17 residues. Trimming took off 5 bases at V and 2 bases at J, with 22 bases between the two ends. CDR1 and CDR2 (germline): SNHLY, FYNNEI. In DNA, the CDR3 is TGTGCCAGCAGTCGCTCTACCCCCGGGGCTTTGACCTACGAGCAGTACTTC. Protein: CASSRSTPGALTYEQYF.

The chain uses TRBV7-9 and TRBJ1-1, with D possibly matching TRBD1 (5 bases). CDR3 size: 16 residues. Germline CDR1 SEHNR, CDR2 FQNEAQ (reference sequence). Trimming took 5 bases from V and 4 from J, leaving 20 bases between them. The CDR3 DNA is TGTGCCAGCAGCCCCCCGGTACGGTACGGGGGCACTGAAGCTTTCTTT. Protein: CASSPPVRYGGTEAFF.

The rearrangement joins TRBV9 to TRBJ1-1; TRBD1 matches at 7 bases. V was clipped by 6 bases and J by 2 bases; unmatched bases: 19. This CDR3 spans 18 amino acids. Germline-derived CDR1 and CDR2 are SGDLS and YYNGEE. The CDR3 protein is CASNVYRETGTFNTEAFF. Here the CDR3 DNA reads TGTGCCAGCAATGTGTATAGGGAGACAGGGACCTTTAACACTGAAGCTTTCTTT.

This chain links TRBV6-6 with TRBJ2-7; D is undetermined. The CDR3 covers 15 residues. Germline loops: CDR1 MNHNY, CDR2 SVGAGI (reference sequence). V gave up 0 bases and J gave up 1 base, with 10 bases separating them. CDR3 sequence reads: CASSYSEVQSYEQYF. The CDR3 DNA sequence: TGTGCCAGCAGTTACTCGGAAGTCCAATCCTACGAGCAGTACTTC.

The chain carries TRBV11-3 and TRBJ1-4; D is unclear. Germline V gene lookup returns CDR1 SGHNT and CDR2 YENEEA. This CDR3 region has 14 residues. V was shortened by 2 bases and J by 8 bases, with 12 bases between the two germline ends. For the CDR3, the DNA is TGTGCCAGCAGCTTAAGGCAAAGAGGGGAAAAACTGTTTTTT. It codes for CASSLRQRGEKLFF.

Within the sample, this clone is medium-sized. The chain is built from TRBV6-4 and TRBJ2-2; D possibly corresponds to TRBD1 (5 bases). CDR3 length: 13 amino acids. Germline assignment: CDR1 MRHNA and CDR2 SNTAGT. Between the trimmed V and J ends, which lost 4 bases and 2 bases, there was a span of 5 bases. CDR3 sequence (DNA): TGTGCCAGCAGTGGGACAAACACCGGGGAGCTGTTTTTT. This translates into CASSGTNTGELFF.

Relative to its sample, this clone is medium-sized. The junction departs from germline at one end; a sequencing error may be responsible. V is TRBV7-7 and J is TRBJ2-7, with no clear D. There are 13 residues in the CDR3. Per the germline V gene, CDR1 is SSHAT and CDR2 is FNYEAQ (reference sequence). The CDR3 sequence is CASSFGRGYEQYF. CDR3 nucleotide sequence: TGTGCTAGCAGCTTCGGCCGAGGTTACGAGCAGTACTTC.

This CDR3 is CASSTLGSGTGNEQYF. As DNA, the CDR3 is TGTGCCAGCAGCACTTTAGGGAGCGGGACTGGGAACGAGCAGTACTTC. The V and J genes are TRBV7-9 and TRBJ2-7; 7 bases map to TRBD2. The CDR3 has 16 residues. Germline trimming cut 5 bases from V and 5 bases from J; bases unmatched to any gene: 15. Germline V CDR1 and CDR2: SEHNR, FQNEAQ (reference sequence). Filled out from reference TRBV7-9 and TRBJ2-7, the complete variable domain reads DTGVSQNPRHKITKRGQNVTFRCDPISEHNRLYWYRQTLGQGPEFLTYFQNEAQLEKSRLLSDRFSAERPKGSFSTLEIQRTEQGDSAMYLCASSTLGSGTGNEQYFGPGTRLTVT.

V usage is TRBV15 and J usage is TRBJ1-3; D unclear. Germline V gene sequence: CDR1 LNHNV, CDR2 YYDKDF (reference sequence). This CDR3 has 12 residues. V lost 3 bases to trimming and J lost 8 bases, with 8 bases between them. The CDR3 DNA sequence: TGTGCCACCAGCAGCGGCTTCGACACCATATATTTT. Residues: CATSSGFDTIYF.

By share of the sample, this clone is large. The chain links TRBV7-9 to TRBJ1-2, with 8 bases aligning to TRBD1. V lost 3 bases and J lost 4; bases outside the gene matches: 7. Germline lookup yields CDR1 SEHNR and CDR2 FQNEAQ (reference sequence). The CDR3 has 15 residues. For the CDR3, the DNA is TGTGCCAGCAGCTTGACAGGGGAGACGGGCTATGGCTACACCTTC. It translates to CASSLTGETGYGYTF.

This chain joins TRBV2 and TRBJ2-7; a weak D match, TRBD2 (6 bases). The length of the CDR3 is 15 residues. V was cut by 6 bases and J by 5 bases, with 20 bases left in between. Germline CDR1 SNHLY, CDR2 FYNNEI. CDR3 amino acids: CASSLTREFLHEQYF. The DNA of the CDR3 is TGTGCCAGCAGCCTGACCCGGGAGTTTCTCCACGAGCAGTACTTC. The full variable domain, rest sourced from reference TRBV2 and TRBJ2-7, is EPEVTQTPSHQVTQMGQEVILRCVPISNHLYFYWYRQILGQKVEFLVSFYNNEISEKSEIFDDQFSVERPDGSNFTLKIRSTKLEDSAMYFCASSLTREFLHEQYFGPGTRLTVT.

In this sample, this clone is medium-sized. The chain carries TRBV6-1 and TRBJ2-5; 7 nucleotides line up with TRBD1. J gave up 8 bases and V 3 bases, and 12 bases lay outside the gene matches. Germline V gene data show CDR1 as MNHNS and CDR2 as SASEGT. CDR3 length: 15 residues. CDR3 sequence reads: CASSERGRKAFTQYF. The CDR3 nucleotides read TGTGCCAGCAGTGAGAGGGGGCGTAAGGCTTTTACCCAGTACTTC.

V usage is TRBV25-1 and J usage is TRBJ2-3, with 9 bases matching TRBD1. The germline V gene encodes CDR1 MGHDK and CDR2 SYGVNS. The CDR3 spans 14 residues. V gave up 4 bases and J gave up 6 bases; unmatched junction bases: 5. CDR3 protein: CASSAGQGVDTQYF. CDR3 DNA: TGTGCCAGCAGTGCGGGACAGGGTGTCGATACGCAGTATTTT.

A few counts support this clone. The genes are TRBV20-1 and TRBJ1-1; D uncertain. Trimming shortened V by 4 bases and J by 10 bases, and 13 bases separated the two germline ends. The CDR3 length is 11 residues. CDR1 DFQATT and CDR2 SNEGSKA come from the germline V gene (reference sequence). This CDR3 reads CSATRRARAFF. Here the CDR3 DNA reads TGCAGTGCTACGAGGCGGGCCAGAGCTTTCTTT.

The rearrangement uses TRBV6-5 and TRBJ2-2; no firm D call. Germline-derived CDR1 and CDR2 are MNHEY and SVGAGI. V lost 5 bases to trimming and J lost 4 bases, with 8 bases between them. The CDR3 is made up of 13 amino acids. The CDR3 sequence is CASSPLSTGELFF. DNA for the CDR3: TGTGCCAGCAGTCCCCTCAGCACCGGGGAGCTGTTTTTT.